This T cell receptor (beta chain) emerged from a study of OX40 agonist ivuxolimab in advanced cancers. With regard to the full study: Ivuxolimab was a fully human IgG2 agonistic monoclonal antibody targeting the costimulatory receptor OX40 (CD134). Intravenous ivuxolimab was administered to patients every 2 weeks at six dose levels: 0.01, 0.1, 0.3, 1.5, 3 and 10 mg/kg. Of the roughly 54 dose-escalation patients, hepatocellular carcinoma was present in around 20, melanoma in around 15, renal cell carcinoma in 9 and head and neck cancer in 9. In the dose-escalation cohort, around 80% of patients were male, and the mean age was 60 years with a range of about 20 to 80. Prior anti-PD-1, anti-PD-L1 or anti-CTLA-4 therapy was permitted, and approximately 41% of dose-escalation patients had received checkpoint inhibitors. Partial responses were achieved by three dose-escalation patients, of whom one had hepatocellular carcinoma and two had cutaneous melanoma. The purpose of peripheral TCRbeta sequencing was to test whether ivuxolimab changed TCR sequence diversity and led to clonal T-cell expansion. The paper describes the monotherapy dose-escalation part (N ≈ 49 patients) of the phase I trial of ivuxolimab.

Summary of the overall study and its limitations: Partial responders in the 0.1-3.0 mg/kg groups had among the lowest normalized peripheral clonal expansion, especially among CD8+ T cells. Clonal expansion of both CD4+ and CD8+ blood T cells was observed from baseline to week 6 at doses 0.1 to 3.0 mg/kg. Low levels of normalized T-cell clonal expansion were also seen in some patients who did not respond. On average, CD8+ T cells showed more expanded clones than CD4+ T cells after ivuxolimab. The antigen specificity of the clonally expanded peripheral T cells was not determined.

V is pared back by 5 bases and J by 3 bases, with 11 bases lying between the germline termini. The CDR3 covers 14 residues, taking in both the cysteine and the phenylalanine. The kept DNA is CDR3 alone, 42 bases in frame from the first base. The germline V gene (reference sequence) supplies CDR1 GTSNPN and CDR2 SVGIG. Patients with autoimmune disease history or receiving systemic immunosuppression were excluded from the trial. Peripheral blood for TCR sequencing was drawn from every dose cohort at baseline, at cycle 4 day 1 and at cycle 7 day 1. The samples were drawn from a first-in-human, open-label, multicenter phase I dose-escalation trial of ivuxolimab. The trial enrolled adults with locally advanced or metastatic head and neck squamous cell, hepatocellular, melanoma or renal cell carcinoma. Before TCR sequencing, CD4+ T cells and CD8+ T cells were sorted from peripheral blood as separate populations.

Genomic DNA was isolated from the sorted cells so that the TCRbeta CDR3 region could be sequenced. The immunoSEQ Assay was used for sequencing of TCRbeta CDR3 regions. The immuneACCESS repertoire file appears here via TCRdb, limited to in-frame rearrangements. These files lack a portion of the clones; in checked studies, under half of the deficit traces to unresolved V genes, and the cause of the others is not known. The sample data list fewer than 85,000 clones, and over 75% of these were observed just once. The ten largest clones take up approximately 0.5% of the sample. As for this clone: No cognate antigen has been identified for it. Base qualities are not at hand, and no much larger clone is one base apart.

Sample: CD4+ or CD8+ T cells sorted from blood, taken in a trial of the OX40 agonist ivuxolimab. This chain joins TRBV30 to TRBJ1-6, with TRBD1 as a weak D call on 5 bases. This TCR was recovered from an adult with an advanced solid tumor such as melanoma, head and neck, liver or kidney cancer. The CDR3 has the sequence CAWAGQSYNSPLHF. The nucleotides are TGTGCCTGGGCGGGGCAGAGCTATAATTCACCCCTCCACTTT.